This TCR beta chain was captured by sequencing in a study of cytomegalovirus exposure and HLA in healthy donors. Researchers ran the PCR with 60 Vbeta and 13 Jbeta primers. Sequencing used immunoSEQ multiplex PCR; TCRdb keeps in-frame clones, though not all of them. The table records around 180,000 clones, 79% of them present only once. This clone appeared a few times. Its target is unknown. The study's findings and limits: Presence/absence analyses assumed roughly uniform sequencing depth across donors, which may not hold.

The CDR3 contains 14 residues. CDR1 is SGHDT, CDR2 YYEEEE, per germline. J was trimmed by 10 bases and V by 4 bases; bases with no gene match: 14. Sequenced sample: PBMCs. The V and J genes are TRBV5-6 and TRBJ2-7; 7 bases map to TRBD1. This receptor was obtained from a woman aged 40 to 50 in good health and CMV-seronegative. The CDR3 reads CASSPWDRPAVQYF. DNA of the CDR3: TGTGCCAGCAGCCCGTGGGACAGACCAGCGGTTCAGTACTTC.